The source of this TCR beta chain is a study of blood T cells in healthy people across ages. Study-level points and caveats: Diversity was higher, and naive CD4+ cells more numerous, in long-lived donors than in aged donors. TCR beta diversity correlated strongly with naive T cell percentage.

CDR3 length equals 14 residues. V lost 5 bases to trimming and J lost 5 bases, with 13 bases between them. The germline V gene has CDR1 SEHNR and CDR2 FQNEAQ (reference sequence). This clonotype was picked up a small number of times. Its specificity is unknown. Alongside a J-beta primer mix, a sample-barcoded 5' primer served in a second PCR lasting about 7 to 11 cycles. In TCRdb, the 5' RACE reads were re-called with MiXCR into one record per CDR3 protein. Here the sample spans 950,000 to 1,200,000 distinct CDR3 sequences, less than 45% being singletons. The sequenced sample consisted of blood. The J gene is TRBJ2-1, the V gene TRBV7-9; the D gene could be TRBD1 or TRBD2 (5 bases each). This sequence originates from a young man in good health. The CDR3 reads CASSSTGTNNEQFF. In DNA form, the CDR3 reads TGTGCCAGCAGCAGCACCGGGACCAACAATGAGCAGTTCTTC.